The TCR beta chain under discussion was sequenced for a study of shared clonotypes between healthy human individuals. Clones were sequenced by immunoSEQ multiplex PCR, and TCRdb holds only the in-frame ones, with some missing. The sample lists some 510,000 clones, 75% to 85% seen once, with 13% in the top ten. Concerning this clone: The antigen is undetermined.

Study-wide results and limits: Blood was the sole source, and tissue repertoires probably differ.

CDR1 and CDR2 (germline): SGDLS, YYNGEE. The CDR3 contains 15 residues. Trimming at V came to 0 bases and at J to 8 bases, leaving 3 bases not matched to a gene. The rearrangement joins TRBV9 to TRBJ2-1, with TRBD2 matching 12 bases. The sequence was collected from a middle-aged woman in good health. Some clones in this sample may be carry-over from other donors' samples. Material for sequencing was PBMCs. The CDR3 protein is CASSVATSGSYEQFF. The CDR3 DNA sequence: TGTGCCAGCAGCGTAGCGACTAGCGGGAGTTATGAGCAGTTCTTC.